The T cell receptor (beta chain) described here comes from a study of PD-1 blockade in classical Hodgkin lymphoma. Data came from immunoSEQ multiplex PCR; TCRdb stores just in-frame clones and leaves some out. The sample contains around 57,000 clones, about 89% of which appear only once. Notes on this clone: Its antigen remains unidentified.

General study results and limits: Initiation of nivolumab under 1 year after ASCT led to exclusion of patients.

Time point here: cycle 4 day 1 (C4D1), after five to seven weeks of nivolumab. Every patient was affected by relapse after autologous stem cell transplantation, while exposure to brentuximab vedotin was not uniform. This CDR3 has 15 amino acids. J gave up 4 bases and V 5 bases, and 8 bases lay outside the gene matches. Germline CDR1 is SEHNR and CDR2 is FQNEAQ (reference sequence). The rearrangement links TRBV7-9 to TRBJ1-2; 9 bases line up with TRBD1. The clonotype originates from a human donor with classical Hodgkin lymphoma. This specimen was peripheral blood mononuclear cells (PBMCs), taken before the fourth cycle of nivolumab. The CDR3 bases are TGTGCCAGCAGCACGCGGACAGGGGTGAGCTATGGCTACACCTTC. It encodes CASSTRTGVSYGYTF.